Listed below are T cell receptor beta chains from one sample, sequenced in a study of blood T cell repertoires in COVID-19. Here immunoSEQ multiplex PCR was the method, and the copy in TCRdb shows in-frame clones only, minus some. The profile covers 65,000 to 90,000 clones, with around 90% appearing a single time and roughly 7.2% taken by the ten largest. Sequencing was performed on peripheral blood. The receptors were sampled from a human donor in a cohort sampled during active COVID-19. Each CDR3 is given with its conserved first and last residue. Fields, in order: CDR3 protein, V gene, J gene.

CDR3: CASSLGQALQYF
V: TRBV28
J: TRBJ2-7

CDR3: CAIRSPAGANYEQYF
V: TRBV10-3
J: TRBJ2-7

CDR3: CASSPTGQSYEQYF
V: TRBV18
J: TRBJ2-7

CDR3: CSARLADTQYF
V: TRBV20-1
J: TRBJ2-3

CDR3: CASSLSAAGARREQYF
V: TRBV28
J: TRBJ2-7

CDR3: CASSFKAGGLYNEQFF
V: TRBV11-2
J: TRBJ2-1

CDR3: CASSQRAGGYNEQFF
V: TRBV3-1/TRBV3-2
J: TRBJ2-1

CDR3: CASRVTGSNSPLHF
V: TRBV19
J: TRBJ1-6

CDR3: CASSQSGTSGGAGDTQYF
V: TRBV4-2
J: TRBJ2-3

CDR3: CASSPRQGDQPQHF
V: TRBV18
J: TRBJ1-5

CDR3: CASSEGVGGATYNEQFF
V: TRBV6-1
J: TRBJ2-1

CDR3: CASSQAPVLTGELFF
V: TRBV4-3
J: TRBJ2-2

CDR3: CASSEEAGWVGDTIYF
V: TRBV7-6
J: TRBJ1-3